These T cell receptor beta chains were read from a single sample in a study of T cells in Graves' hyperthyroidism and ophthalmopathy. MiXCR was run by TCRdb on the multiplex PCR reads, yielding one entry per CDR3 protein. The data show around 660,000 distinct CDR3 sequences, nearly 45% seen once. Specimen: peripheral blood or thyroid tissue (not recorded which). Receptor source: an adult man with Graves' disease, either hyperthyroidism or ophthalmopathy (not recorded which). CDR3s leave out the opening cysteine and the closing phenylalanine or tryptophan.

TRBV19	ASSSLGTYNEQF
TRBV2	ASMQGTSGYT
TRBV29-1	SVVGQTGEFSYGYT
TRBV29-1	SVEGPSRKSYNEQF
TRBV7-2	ASSFRDNGYT
TRBV20-1	SARYGEGQPQH
TRBV12-3/TRBV12-4	ASSLARNRYGYT
TRBV12-3/TRBV12-4	ASSFVPGGSNQPQH
TRBV7-6	ASSPLAEWGEQY
TRBV7-6	ASSRGQNYGHT
TRBV10-3	AISESGGNSNQPQH
TRBV20-1	SARDYRGSNEKLF
TRBV7-2	ASSLGQGAGETQY
TRBV19	ASSFGQDSYGYT
TRBV20-1	SARKGRGGFYEAF
TRBV5-1	ASSSRDVVYGYT
TRBV25-1	ASSPRGDQGEQY